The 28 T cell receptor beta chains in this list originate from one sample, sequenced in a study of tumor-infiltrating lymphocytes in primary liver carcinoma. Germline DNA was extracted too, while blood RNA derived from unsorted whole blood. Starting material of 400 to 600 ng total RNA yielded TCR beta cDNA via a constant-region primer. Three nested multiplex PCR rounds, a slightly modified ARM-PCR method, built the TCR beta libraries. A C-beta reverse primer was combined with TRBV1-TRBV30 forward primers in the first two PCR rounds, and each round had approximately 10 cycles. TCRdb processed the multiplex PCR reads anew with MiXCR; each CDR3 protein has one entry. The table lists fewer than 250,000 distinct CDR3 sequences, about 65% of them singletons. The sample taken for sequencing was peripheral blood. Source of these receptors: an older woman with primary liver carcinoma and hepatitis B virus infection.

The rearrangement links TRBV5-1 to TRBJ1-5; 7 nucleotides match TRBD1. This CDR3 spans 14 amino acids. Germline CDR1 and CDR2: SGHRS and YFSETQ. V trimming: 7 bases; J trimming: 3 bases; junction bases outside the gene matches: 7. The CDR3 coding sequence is TGCGCCAGCTCGACAGGGAGCGTCAATCAGCCCCAGCATTTT. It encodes CASSTGSVNQPQHF.

CDR3 nucleotides: TGTGCCAGCAGCTACGGACAGGAATGGGGAGGGACCCAGTACTTC. Its protein product is CASSYGQEWGGTQYF. This chain joins TRBV11-2 and TRBJ2-5; possibly TRBD1 for D (7 bases). CDR1 is SGHAT and CDR2 is FQNNGV in the germline V gene. The V gene lost 4 bases and the J gene lost 7 bases, with 19 bases spanning the gap. This CDR3 spans 15 amino acids.

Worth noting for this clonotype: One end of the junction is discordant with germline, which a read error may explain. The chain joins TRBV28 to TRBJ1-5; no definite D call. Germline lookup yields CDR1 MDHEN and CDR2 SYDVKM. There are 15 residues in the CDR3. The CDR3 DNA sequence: TGTCCCAGCAGTTTGTCAGGATATAGCAATCAGCCCCAGCATTTT. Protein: CPSSLSGYSNQPQHF.

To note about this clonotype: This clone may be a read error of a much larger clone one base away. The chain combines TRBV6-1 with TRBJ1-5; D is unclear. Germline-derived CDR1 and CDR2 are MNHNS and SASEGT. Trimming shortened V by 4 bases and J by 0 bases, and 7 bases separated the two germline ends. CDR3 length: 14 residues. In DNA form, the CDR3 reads TGTGCCAGCAGTGGACCATATAGCAATCAGCCCCAGCATTTT. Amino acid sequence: CASSGPYSNQPQHF.

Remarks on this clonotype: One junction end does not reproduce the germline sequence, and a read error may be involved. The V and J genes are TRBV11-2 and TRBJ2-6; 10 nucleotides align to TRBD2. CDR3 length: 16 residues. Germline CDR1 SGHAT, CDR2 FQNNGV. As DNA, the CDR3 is TGTGCCAGCAGTTCCAGCGGGAGGGCTTGGGCCTACGTCCTGACTTTC. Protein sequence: CASSSSGRAWAYVLTF.

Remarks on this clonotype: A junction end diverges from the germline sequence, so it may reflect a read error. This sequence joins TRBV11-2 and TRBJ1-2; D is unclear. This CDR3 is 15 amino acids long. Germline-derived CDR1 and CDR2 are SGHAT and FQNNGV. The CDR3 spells CASSLGYQADYGFTF. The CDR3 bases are TGTGCCAGCAGCTTAGGATATCAGGCCGACTATGGCTTCACCTTC.

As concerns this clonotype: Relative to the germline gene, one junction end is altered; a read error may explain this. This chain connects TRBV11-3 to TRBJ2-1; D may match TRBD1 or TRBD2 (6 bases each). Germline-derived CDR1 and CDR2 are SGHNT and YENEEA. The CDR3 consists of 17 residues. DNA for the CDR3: TGTGCCAGCAACTCCTGGGGGGCGCGGACCATGGGCAATGTGCAGTTCTTC. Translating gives CASNSWGARTMGNVQFF.

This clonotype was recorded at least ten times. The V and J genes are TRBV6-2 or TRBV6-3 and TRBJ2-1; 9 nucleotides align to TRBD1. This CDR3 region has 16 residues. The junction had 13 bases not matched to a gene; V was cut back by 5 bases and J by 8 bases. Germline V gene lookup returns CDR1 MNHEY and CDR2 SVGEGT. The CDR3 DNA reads TGTGCCAGCAGTCCAGGCCCGGGACAGGGAATCGATGAGCAGTTCTTC. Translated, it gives CASSPGPGQGIDEQFF.

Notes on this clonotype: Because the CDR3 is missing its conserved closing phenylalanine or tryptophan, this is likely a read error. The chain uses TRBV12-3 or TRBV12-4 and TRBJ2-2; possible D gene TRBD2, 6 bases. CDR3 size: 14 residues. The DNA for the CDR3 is TGTGTCAGTAAGGGAGGACAGAACACCGGGGAGCTGTTTTAT. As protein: CVSKGGQNTGELFY.

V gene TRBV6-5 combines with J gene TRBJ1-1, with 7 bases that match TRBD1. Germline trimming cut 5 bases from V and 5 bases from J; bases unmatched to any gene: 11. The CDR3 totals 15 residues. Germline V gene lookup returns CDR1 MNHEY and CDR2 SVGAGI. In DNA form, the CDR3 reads TGTGCCAGCAGTCCCCGGAGCAGGGGGAGGACTGAAGCTTTCTTT. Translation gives CASSPRSRGRTEAFF.

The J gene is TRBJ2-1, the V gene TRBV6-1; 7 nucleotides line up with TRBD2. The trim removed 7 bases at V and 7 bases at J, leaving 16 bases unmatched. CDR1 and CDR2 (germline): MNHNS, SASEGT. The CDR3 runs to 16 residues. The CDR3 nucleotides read TGTGCCAGCATTAGACTAGCAGGAATGCCGGGGAATGAGCAGTTCTTC. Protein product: CASIRLAGMPGNEQFF.

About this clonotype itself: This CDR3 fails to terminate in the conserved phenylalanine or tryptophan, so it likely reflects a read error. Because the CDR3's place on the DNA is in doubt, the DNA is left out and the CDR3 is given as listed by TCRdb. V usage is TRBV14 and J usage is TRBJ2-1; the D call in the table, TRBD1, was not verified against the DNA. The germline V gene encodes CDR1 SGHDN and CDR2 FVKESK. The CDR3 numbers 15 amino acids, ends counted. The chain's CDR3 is CASSQDHWGGNERFL.

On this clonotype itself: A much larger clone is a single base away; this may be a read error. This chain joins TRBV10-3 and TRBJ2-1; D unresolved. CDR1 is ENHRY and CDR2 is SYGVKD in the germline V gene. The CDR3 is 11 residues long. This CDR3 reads CAISSANDQFF. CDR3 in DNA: TGTGCCATCAGTTCGGCCAATGATCAGTTCTTC.

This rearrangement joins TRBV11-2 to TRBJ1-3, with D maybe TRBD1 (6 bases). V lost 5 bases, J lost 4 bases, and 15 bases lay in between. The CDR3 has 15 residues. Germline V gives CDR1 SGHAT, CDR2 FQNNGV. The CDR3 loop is CASSPWDISGNTIYF. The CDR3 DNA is TGTGCCAGCAGCCCCTGGGACATCTCCGGAAACACCATATATTTT.

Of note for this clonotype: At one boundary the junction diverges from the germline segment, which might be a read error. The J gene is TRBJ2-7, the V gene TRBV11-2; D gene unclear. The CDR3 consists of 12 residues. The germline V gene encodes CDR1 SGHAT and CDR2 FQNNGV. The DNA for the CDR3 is TGTGCCGGCAGCTCAAGGGTTGGCGAGCAGTACTTC. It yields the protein CAGSSRVGEQYF.

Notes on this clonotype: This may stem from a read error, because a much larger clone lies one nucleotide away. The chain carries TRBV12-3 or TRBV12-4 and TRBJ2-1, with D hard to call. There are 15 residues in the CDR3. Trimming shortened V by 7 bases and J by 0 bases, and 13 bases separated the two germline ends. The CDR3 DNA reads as TGTGCCAGCACCACCGTACTAAACTCCTACAATGAGCAGTTCTTC. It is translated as CASTTVLNSYNEQFF.

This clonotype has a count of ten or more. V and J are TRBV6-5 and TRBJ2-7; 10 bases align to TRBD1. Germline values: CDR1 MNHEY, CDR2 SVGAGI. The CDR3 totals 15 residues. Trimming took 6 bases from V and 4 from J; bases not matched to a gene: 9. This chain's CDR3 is CASRKGTGETYEQYF. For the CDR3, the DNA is TGTGCCAGCAGAAAGGGGACAGGGGAAACATACGAGCAGTACTTC.

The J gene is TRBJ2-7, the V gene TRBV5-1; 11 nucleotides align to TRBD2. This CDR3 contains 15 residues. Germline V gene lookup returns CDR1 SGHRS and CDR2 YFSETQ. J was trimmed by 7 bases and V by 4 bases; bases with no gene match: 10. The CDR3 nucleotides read TGCGCCAGCAGCCCCATAGCGGGAGGGCCTGGAGAGCAGTACTTC. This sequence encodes CASSPIAGGPGEQYF. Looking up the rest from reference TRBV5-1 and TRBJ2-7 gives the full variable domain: KAGVTQTPRYLIKTRGQQVTLSCSPISGHRSVSWYQQTPGQGLQFLFEYFSETQRNKGNFPGRFSGRQFSNSRSEMNVSTLELGDSALYLCASSPIAGGPGEQYFGPGTRLTVT.

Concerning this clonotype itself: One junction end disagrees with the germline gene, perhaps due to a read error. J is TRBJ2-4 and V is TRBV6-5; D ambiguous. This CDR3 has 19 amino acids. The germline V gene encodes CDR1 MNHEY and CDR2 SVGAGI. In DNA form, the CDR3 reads TGTGCTAGCAGTTATGCGAAGTATAGCTTGATTGAGGCCAAAAACATTCAGTACTTC. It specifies CASSYAKYSLIEAKNIQYF.

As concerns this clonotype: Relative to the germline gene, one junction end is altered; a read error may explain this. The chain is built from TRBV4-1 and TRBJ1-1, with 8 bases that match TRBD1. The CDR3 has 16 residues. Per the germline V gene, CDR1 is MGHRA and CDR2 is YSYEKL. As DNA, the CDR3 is TGCGCCAGCAGCCAAGGTGACAGGGGAAGGGAGACTGAAGGTTTCTTT. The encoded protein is CASSQGDRGRETEGFF.

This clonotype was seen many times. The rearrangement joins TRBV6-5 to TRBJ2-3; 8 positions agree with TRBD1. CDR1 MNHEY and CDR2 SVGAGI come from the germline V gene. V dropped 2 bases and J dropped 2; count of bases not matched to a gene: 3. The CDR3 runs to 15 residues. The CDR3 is CASSYRGQVTDTQYF. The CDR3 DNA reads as TGTGCCAGCAGTTACAGGGGACAGGTCACAGATACGCAGTATTTT.

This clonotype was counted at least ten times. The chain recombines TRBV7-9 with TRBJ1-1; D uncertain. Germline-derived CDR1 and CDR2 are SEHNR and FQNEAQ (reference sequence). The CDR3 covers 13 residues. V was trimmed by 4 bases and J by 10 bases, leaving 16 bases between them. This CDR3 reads CASSSSVTPAAFF. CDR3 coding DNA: TGTGCCAGCAGCTCATCGGTCACCCCGGCAGCTTTCTTT.

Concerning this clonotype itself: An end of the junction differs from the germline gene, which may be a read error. The CDR3: CSSSYPGSYNEQFF. CDR3 DNA sequence: TGTTCCAGCAGTTACCCCGGATCCTACAACGAGCAGTTCTTC. This rearrangement joins TRBV6-2 or TRBV6-3 to TRBJ2-1; the D is unclear. CDR3 length equals 14 residues. From germline, CDR1 is MNHEY and CDR2 SVGEGT.

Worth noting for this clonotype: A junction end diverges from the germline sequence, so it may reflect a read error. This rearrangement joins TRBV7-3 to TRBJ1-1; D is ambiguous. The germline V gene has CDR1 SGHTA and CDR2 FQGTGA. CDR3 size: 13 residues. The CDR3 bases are TGTGCCAGCAGCTCCCAGATGAACACTGAAGTTTTCTTT. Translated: CASSSQMNTEVFF. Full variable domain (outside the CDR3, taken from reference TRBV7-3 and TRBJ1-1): GAGVSQTPSNKVTEKGKYVELRCDPISGHTALYWYRQSLGQGPEFLIYFQGTGAADDSGLPNDRFFAVRPEGSVSTLKIQRTERGDSAVYLCASSSQMNTEVFFGQGTRLTVV.

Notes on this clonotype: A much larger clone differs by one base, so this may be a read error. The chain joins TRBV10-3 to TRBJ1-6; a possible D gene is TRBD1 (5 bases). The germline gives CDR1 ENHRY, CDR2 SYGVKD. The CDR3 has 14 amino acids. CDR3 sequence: CAISVTGENLPLHF. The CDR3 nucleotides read TGTGCCATCAGTGTTACAGGAGAAAATTTACCCCTCCACTTT.

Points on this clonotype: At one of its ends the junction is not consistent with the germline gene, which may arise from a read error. The CDR3, as DNA: TGCAGCGGTCATACAGGTGGGAGCACATATACGCGGTATTTT. Protein: CSGHTGGSTYTRYF. The chain combines TRBV29-1 with TRBJ2-3; D may correspond to TRBD1 or TRBD2 (5 bases each). The CDR3 has 14 amino acids. CDR1 is SQVTM and CDR2 is ANQGSEA in the germline V gene.

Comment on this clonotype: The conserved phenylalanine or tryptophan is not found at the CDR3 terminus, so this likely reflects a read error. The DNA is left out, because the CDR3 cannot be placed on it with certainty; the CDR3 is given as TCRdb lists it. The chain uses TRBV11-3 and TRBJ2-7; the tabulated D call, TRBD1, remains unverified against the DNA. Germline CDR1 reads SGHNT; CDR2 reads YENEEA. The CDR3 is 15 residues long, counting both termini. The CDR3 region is CASSPVTGGNYEEYL.

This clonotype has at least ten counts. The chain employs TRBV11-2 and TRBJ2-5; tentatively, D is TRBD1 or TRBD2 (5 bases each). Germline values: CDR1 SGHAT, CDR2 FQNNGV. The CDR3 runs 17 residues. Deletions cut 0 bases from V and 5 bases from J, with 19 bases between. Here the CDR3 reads CASSLDGRGAGAETQYF. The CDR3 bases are TGTGCCAGCAGCTTAGATGGTAGGGGCGCGGGCGCTGAGACCCAGTACTTC.